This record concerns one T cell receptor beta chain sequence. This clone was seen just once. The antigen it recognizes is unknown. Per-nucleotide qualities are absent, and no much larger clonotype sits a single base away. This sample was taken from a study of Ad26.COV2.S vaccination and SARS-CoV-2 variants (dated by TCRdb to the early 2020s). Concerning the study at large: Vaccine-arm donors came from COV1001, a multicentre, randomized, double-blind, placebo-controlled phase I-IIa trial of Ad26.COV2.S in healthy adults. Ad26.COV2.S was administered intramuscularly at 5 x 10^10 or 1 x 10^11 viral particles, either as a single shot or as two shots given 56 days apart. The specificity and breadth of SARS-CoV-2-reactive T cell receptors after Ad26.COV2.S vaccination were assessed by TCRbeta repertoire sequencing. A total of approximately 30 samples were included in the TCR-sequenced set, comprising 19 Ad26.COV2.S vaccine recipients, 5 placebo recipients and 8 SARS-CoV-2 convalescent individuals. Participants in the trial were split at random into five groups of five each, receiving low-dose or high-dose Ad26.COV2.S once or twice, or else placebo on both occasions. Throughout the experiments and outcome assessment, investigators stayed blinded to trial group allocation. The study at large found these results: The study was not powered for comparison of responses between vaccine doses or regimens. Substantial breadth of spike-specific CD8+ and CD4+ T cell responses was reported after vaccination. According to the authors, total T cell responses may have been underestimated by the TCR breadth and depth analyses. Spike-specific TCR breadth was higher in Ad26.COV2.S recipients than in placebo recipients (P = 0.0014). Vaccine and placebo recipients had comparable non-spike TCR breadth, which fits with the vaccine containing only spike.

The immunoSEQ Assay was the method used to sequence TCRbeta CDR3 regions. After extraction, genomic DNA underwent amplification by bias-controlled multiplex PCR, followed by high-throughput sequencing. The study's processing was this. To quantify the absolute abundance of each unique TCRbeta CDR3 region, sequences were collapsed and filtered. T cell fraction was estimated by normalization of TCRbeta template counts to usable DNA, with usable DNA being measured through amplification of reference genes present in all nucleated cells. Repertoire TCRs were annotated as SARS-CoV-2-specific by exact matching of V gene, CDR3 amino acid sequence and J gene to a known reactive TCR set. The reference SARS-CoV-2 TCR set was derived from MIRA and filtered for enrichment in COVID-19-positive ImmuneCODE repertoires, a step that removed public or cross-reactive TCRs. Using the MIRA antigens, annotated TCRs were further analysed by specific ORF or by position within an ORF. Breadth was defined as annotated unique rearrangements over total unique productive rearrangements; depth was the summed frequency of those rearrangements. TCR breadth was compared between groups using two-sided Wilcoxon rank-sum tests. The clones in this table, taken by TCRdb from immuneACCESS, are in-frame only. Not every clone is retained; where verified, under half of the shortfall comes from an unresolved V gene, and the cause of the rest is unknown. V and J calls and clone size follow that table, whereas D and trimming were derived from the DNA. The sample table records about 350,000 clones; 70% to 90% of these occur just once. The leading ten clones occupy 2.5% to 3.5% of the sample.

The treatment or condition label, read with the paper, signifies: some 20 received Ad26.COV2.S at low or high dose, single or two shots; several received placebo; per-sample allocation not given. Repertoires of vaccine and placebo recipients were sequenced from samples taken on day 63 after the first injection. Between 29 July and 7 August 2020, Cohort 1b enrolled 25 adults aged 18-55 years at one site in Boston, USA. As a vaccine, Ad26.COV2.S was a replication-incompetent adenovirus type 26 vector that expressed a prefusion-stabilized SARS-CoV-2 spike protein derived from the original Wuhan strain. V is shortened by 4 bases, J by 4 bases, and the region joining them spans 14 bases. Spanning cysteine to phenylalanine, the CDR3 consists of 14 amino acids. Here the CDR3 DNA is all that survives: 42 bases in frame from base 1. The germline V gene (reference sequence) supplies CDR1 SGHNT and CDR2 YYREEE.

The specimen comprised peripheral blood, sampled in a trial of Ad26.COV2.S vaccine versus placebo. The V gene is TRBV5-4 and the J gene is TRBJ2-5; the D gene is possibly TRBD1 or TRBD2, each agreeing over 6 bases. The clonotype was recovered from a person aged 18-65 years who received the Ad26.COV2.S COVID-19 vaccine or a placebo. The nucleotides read TGTGCCAGCAGCGAAAGGGGGGCCTCAGAGACCCAGTACTTC. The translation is CASSERGASETQYF. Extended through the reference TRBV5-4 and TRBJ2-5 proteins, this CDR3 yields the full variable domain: ETGVTQSPTHLIKTRGQQVTLRCSSQSGHNTVSWYQQALGQGPQFIFQYYREEENGRGNFPPRFSGLQFPNYSSELNVNALELDDSALYLCASSERGASETQYFGPGTRLLVL.